One TCR beta chain is described in this entry. The data stem from a study of control samples from healthy donors and cancer patients. Here immunoSEQ multiplex PCR was the method, and the copy in TCRdb shows in-frame clones only, minus some. The sample contains about 190,000 clones, 90% to 95% of which appear only once. The source of this sequence is a man aged 25-40 years in good health. Input material: blood.

CDR3 in amino acids: CASSLGPGGYEQYF. The CDR3 region has the DNA TGTGCCAGCAGCTTGGGGCCAGGGGGGTACGAGCAGTACTTC. This rearrangement joins TRBV11-2 to TRBJ2-7; D is perhaps TRBD1 (7 bases). Germline loops: CDR1 SGHAT, CDR2 FQNNGV. The germline V and J ends were trimmed by 3 bases and 4 bases, with 13 bases remaining between them. The CDR3 sequence is 14 residues long.